The clone carrying this T cell receptor beta chain was detected a few times. The antigen remains undetermined. This entry is derived from a study of T cells in Graves' hyperthyroidism and ophthalmopathy. Points from the study as a whole: The model predicted ophthalmopathy a median around six months before onset. In the blood, most expanded thyroid clonotypes above 0.001 appeared as well.

V lost 1 base and J lost 6, with 13 bases in between. This CDR3 is built from 15 residues. Germline V lookup: CDR1 SEHNR, CDR2 FQNEAQ (reference sequence). Amplified TCR beta CDR3 regions came from RNA transcripts. HTBI primers were used for first-round RT-PCR of the TCR CDR3. MiXCR was run by TCRdb on the multiplex PCR reads, yielding one entry per CDR3 protein. The sample comprises about 360,000 distinct CDR3 sequences, about 13% of which are singletons, and around a tenth rests with the top ten. The sequencing input was blood. The J gene is TRBJ2-1, the V gene TRBV7-9, with D tentatively TRBD2 (6 bases). This TCR came from a woman in her late teens or twenties with Graves' hyperthyroidism. CDR3 region: CASSLGGLGGNEQFF. CDR3 in DNA: TGTGCCAGCAGCTTAGGGGGTTTGGGGGGCAATGAGCAGTTCTTC.